This TCR beta chain was retrieved from a study of blood T cell repertoires in COVID-19. Study as a whole: COVID-19 samples, acute and convalescent, were from the United States, Italy and Spain.

Method: immunoSEQ multiplex PCR; TCRdb's copy keeps in-frame clones and lacks some. There are about 41,000 clones in the sample; 85% to 90% occur only once, and more than 4.5% lies in the top ten. The germline V gene has CDR1 SGHTA and CDR2 FQGTGA. The CDR3 sequence is 11 residues long. With 8 bases removed from V and 7 bases from J, the gap between germline ends came to 9 bases. The sample consisted of peripheral blood. This sequence joins TRBV7-3 and TRBJ2-1; a possible D gene is TRBD2 (5 bases). This receptor was obtained from a human donor in a cohort sampled during active COVID-19. In DNA form, the CDR3 reads TGTGCCAGCCGCGGGTTAAATGAGCAGTTCTTC. Amino acids: CASRGLNEQFF.